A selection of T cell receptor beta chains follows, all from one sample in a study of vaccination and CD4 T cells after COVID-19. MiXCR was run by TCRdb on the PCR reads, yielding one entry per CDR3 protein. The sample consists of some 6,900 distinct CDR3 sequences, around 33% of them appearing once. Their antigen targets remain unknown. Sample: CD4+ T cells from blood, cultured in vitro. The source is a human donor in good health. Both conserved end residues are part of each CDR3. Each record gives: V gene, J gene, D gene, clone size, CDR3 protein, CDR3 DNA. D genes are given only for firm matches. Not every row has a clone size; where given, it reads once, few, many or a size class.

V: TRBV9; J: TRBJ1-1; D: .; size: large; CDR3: CASGTTPPEAFF; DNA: TGTGCCAGCGGGACAACCCCCCCTGAAGCTTTCTTT
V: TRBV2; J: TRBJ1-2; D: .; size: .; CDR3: CASSEAGEVYGYTF; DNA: TGTGCCAGCAGTGAAGCAGGGGAGGTCTATGGCTACACCTTC
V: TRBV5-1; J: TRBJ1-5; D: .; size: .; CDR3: CASSSGAVGQPQHF; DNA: TGCGCCAGCAGTTCGGGGGCCGTCGGTCAGCCCCAGCATTTT
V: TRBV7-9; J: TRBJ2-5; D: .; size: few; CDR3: CASTFEETQYF; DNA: TGTGCCAGCACCTTTGAGGAGACCCAGTACTTC
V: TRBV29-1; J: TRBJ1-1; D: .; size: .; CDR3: CSVAGTNTEAFF; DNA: TGCAGCGTTGCAGGGACGAACACTGAAGCTTTCTTT
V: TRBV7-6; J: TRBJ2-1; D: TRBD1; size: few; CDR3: CASSLTPGQGGYGFNEQFF; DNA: TGTGCCAGCAGCTTAACGCCGGGACAGGGGGGGTATGGGTTCAATGAGCAGTTCTTC
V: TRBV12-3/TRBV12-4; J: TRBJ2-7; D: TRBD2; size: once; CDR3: CASSPATSGGAKYF; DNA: TGTGCCAGCAGTCCCGCGACTAGCGGGGGGGCGAAGTACTTC
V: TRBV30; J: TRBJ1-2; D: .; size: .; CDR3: CAWSSGSGYTF; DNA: TGTGCCTGGAGCTCGGGGAGTGGCTACACCTTC
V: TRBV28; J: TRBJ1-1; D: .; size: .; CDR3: CASRRGGAFF; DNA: TGTGCCAGCAGGAGGGGGGGGGCTTTCTTT
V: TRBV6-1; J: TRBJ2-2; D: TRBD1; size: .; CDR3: CASATGGKGGELFF; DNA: TGTGCCAGCGCGACAGGGGGGAAGGGCGGGGAGCTGTTTTTT
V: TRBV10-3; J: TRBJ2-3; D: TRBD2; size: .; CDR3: CAISESRASGATDTQYF; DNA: TGTGCCATCAGTGAGTCGAGAGCTAGCGGGGCCACAGATACGCAGTATTTT
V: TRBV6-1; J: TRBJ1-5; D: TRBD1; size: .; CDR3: CASSTGTGALNQPQHF; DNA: TGTGCCAGCAGTACGGGGACAGGGGCCTTGAATCAGCCCCAGCATTTT
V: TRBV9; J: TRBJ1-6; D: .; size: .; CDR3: CASSARNSPLHF; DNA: TGTGCCAGCAGCGCCCGGAATTCACCCCTCCACTTT
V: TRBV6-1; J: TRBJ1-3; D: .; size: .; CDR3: CASSEDVLSGNTIYF; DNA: TGTGCCAGCAGTGAAGACGTCCTCTCTGGAAACACCATATATTTT
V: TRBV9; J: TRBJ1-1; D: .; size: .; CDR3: CASSVVTGEAFF; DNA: TGTGCCAGCAGCGTAGTGACTGGTGAAGCTTTCTTT
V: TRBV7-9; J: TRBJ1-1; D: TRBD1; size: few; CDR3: CASSRQTGSTEAFF; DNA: TGTGCCAGCAGCCGCCAGACAGGGAGTACTGAAGCTTTCTTT
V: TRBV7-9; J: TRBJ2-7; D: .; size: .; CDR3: CASSLYDISYEQYF; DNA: TGTGCCAGCAGCTTATACGACATCTCCTACGAGCAGTACTTC
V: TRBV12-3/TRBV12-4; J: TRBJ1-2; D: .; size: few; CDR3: CASSQLSGDYGYTF; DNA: TGTGCCAGCAGTCAGCTCTCAGGGGACTATGGCTACACCTTC
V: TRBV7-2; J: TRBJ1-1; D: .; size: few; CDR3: CASSLQGRNTEAFF; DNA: TGTGCCAGCAGCCTACAAGGAAGGAACACTGAAGCTTTCTTT
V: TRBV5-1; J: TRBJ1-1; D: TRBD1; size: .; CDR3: CASSDPSTGGFEAFF; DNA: TGCGCCAGCAGTGACCCTTCGACAGGGGGCTTTGAAGCTTTCTTT
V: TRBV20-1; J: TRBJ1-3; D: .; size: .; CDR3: CSARDTTSGNTIYF; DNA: TGCAGTGCTAGAGATACAACTTCTGGAAACACCATATATTTT